One sample yielded the 2 T cell receptor beta chains listed below, sequenced in a study of beta chain bispecific antibodies for T cell cancers. Findings and limits, study-wide: Most targeted TRBV signal came from the leukemia cell line cells, not normal T cells.

T cells were expanded from blood mononuclear cells for two to three days with anti-CD3 OKT3 or CD3/CD28 beads. Via MiXCR, TCRdb re-called the 5' RACE reads, giving one row per CDR3 protein. The sample includes some 17,000 distinct CDR3 sequences, about 2.2% of them seen just once. No antigens are known for them. The sequencing input was healthy donor T cells cultured with leukemia cells. The source of these receptors is a human donor in good health. Some clones in this sample may be carry-over from other donors' samples.

This clonotype was counted at least ten times. The V call is TRBV5-1, the J call TRBJ1-1; no firm D call. Germline V gene lookup returns CDR1 SGHRS and CDR2 YFSETQ. Trimming shortened V by 7 bases and J by 11 bases, and 15 bases separated the two germline ends. The CDR3 spans 11 residues. The CDR3 is CASVGMGEAFF. The CDR3 DNA is TGCGCCAGCGTAGGGATGGGAGAGGCTTTCTTT.

This clonotype was counted at least ten times. The rearrangement uses TRBV20-1 and TRBJ2-1; possibly TRBD1 for D (5 bases). Germline loops: CDR1 DFQATT, CDR2 SNEGSKA (reference sequence). The CDR3 spans 15 residues. The V gene lost 5 bases and the J gene lost 1 base, with 15 bases spanning the gap. CDR3: CSASLGRPSYNEQFF. The CDR3 bases are TGCAGTGCTTCCTTGGGGCGCCCTTCCTACAATGAGCAGTTCTTC.